These 27 T cell receptor beta chains share one sample of origin, sequenced in a study of T cell responses to AZD1222 COVID-19 vaccine. Sequencing used immunoSEQ multiplex PCR; TCRdb keeps in-frame clones, though not all of them. The data show under 150,000 clones, roughly 91% seen once. The sample consisted of peripheral blood, taken on day 0 of AZD1222 vaccination. The receptor source for this set is an adult in good health.

This rearrangement joins TRBV23-1 to TRBJ1-2; D is ambiguous. TRBV23-1 is sorted into the ORF group, with uncertain function. CDR3 size: 16 residues. The V end was cut by 4 bases, the J end by 1 base, with 16 bases between. As DNA, the CDR3 is TGCGCCAGCAGTCCGACCTTCCAGGTGAGTAACTATGGCTACACCTTC. Its translation: CASSPTFQVSNYGYTF.

This clone was seen more than once but under ten times. V gene TRBV19 combines with J gene TRBJ1-2, with 7 positions matching TRBD1. Germline lookup yields CDR1 LNHDA and CDR2 SQIVND (reference sequence). V shed 4 bases, J shed 4 bases, and the junction held 9 bases outside the gene matches. This CDR3 is built from 15 residues. CDR3 residues: CASSTRQGGSYGYTF. CDR3 DNA sequence: TGTGCCAGTAGTACCCGGCAGGGGGGATCCTATGGCTACACCTTC.

The chain has TRBV5-5 and TRBJ2-5, with TRBD2 matching over 15 bases. V gave up 4 bases and J gave up 5 bases; unmatched junction bases: 9. Germline CDR1 reads SGHKS; CDR2 reads YYEKEE (reference sequence). The CDR3 is made up of 17 amino acids. DNA for the CDR3: TGTGCCAGCAGCCCCGGAGGACTAGCGGGAGGGCGGGAGACCCAGTACTTC. Translation gives CASSPGGLAGGRETQYF.

V usage is TRBV6-5 and J usage is TRBJ2-7; possibly TRBD1 or TRBD2 for D (6 bases each). The CDR3 runs 14 residues. CDR1 MNHEY and CDR2 SVGAGI come from the germline V gene. Trimming removed 2 bases at V and 3 bases at J, with 11 bases between. The CDR3 sequence is CASSYGGGDYEQYF. The CDR3 nucleotides are TGTGCCAGCAGTTACGGAGGGGGAGACTACGAGCAGTACTTC.

V is TRBV18 and J is TRBJ1-4; a weak D match, TRBD1 (5 bases). This CDR3 spans 15 amino acids. Trimming removed 6 bases at V and 6 bases at J, with 17 bases between. Germline values: CDR1 KGHSH, CDR2 LQKENI. The CDR3 sequence: CASSRTGPRDEKLFF. CDR3 DNA: TGTGCCAGCTCGCGGACCGGGCCCAGGGATGAAAAACTGTTTTTT.

The chain recombines TRBV19 with TRBJ2-6; 7 bases align to TRBD1. This CDR3 has 18 residues. With V trimmed by 4 bases and J by 1 base, 10 bases remained unmatched. Per the germline V gene, CDR1 is LNHDA and CDR2 is SQIVND (reference sequence). The CDR3 coding sequence is TGTGCCAGTAGTAGTTGGACAGGCGCAAGATCTGGGGCCAACGTCCTGACTTTC. As protein: CASSSWTGARSGANVLTF.

The J gene is TRBJ2-7, the V gene TRBV7-2; 7 bases are shared with TRBD2. CDR3 length equals 16 residues. The J segment lost 0 bases and the V segment lost 1 base, leaving 6 bases of the junction unmatched. Germline V lookup: CDR1 SGHTA, CDR2 FQGNSA. CDR3 coding DNA: TGTGCCAGCAGCTTAGATACTAGCGCGAGCTCCTACGAGCAGTACTTC. It codes for CASSLDTSASSYEQYF.

The chain combines TRBV5-6 with TRBJ1-2; TRBD1 matches 8 bases. Trimming removed 4 bases from V and 5 bases from J; junction bases left unmatched: 7. Germline CDR1 SGHDT, CDR2 YYEEEE. This CDR3 is built from 14 residues. The CDR3 bases are TGTGCCAGCAGCATTGGGACAGGCGGATATGGCTACACCTTC. This codes for CASSIGTGGYGYTF.

The chain links TRBV7-3 to TRBJ2-4; TRBD2 aligns across 12 bases. The CDR3 totals 21 residues. Germline V CDR1 and CDR2: SGHTA, FQGTGA. V lost 4 bases to trimming and J lost 1 base; unmatched junction nucleotides: 17. In nucleotides, the CDR3 is TGTGCCAGCAGCTCGAAGCCCCTACTAGCGGGAGGCCCGGGGGCCAAAAACATTCAGTACTTC. Translated, it gives CASSSKPLLAGGPGAKNIQYF. The full variable domain, with the rest looked up from reference TRBV7-3 and TRBJ2-4, is GAGVSQTPSNKVTEKGKYVELRCDPISGHTALYWYRQSLGQGPEFLIYFQGTGAADDSGLPNDRFFAVRPEGSVSTLKIQRTERGDSAVYLCASSSKPLLAGGPGAKNIQYFGAGTRLSVL.

V usage is TRBV11-2 and J usage is TRBJ2-7; 10 bases align to TRBD1. Looked up from germline, CDR1 is SGHAT and CDR2 is FQNNGV. This CDR3 comprises 15 residues. V shed 5 bases and J 1 base; nucleotides not matched to a gene: 5. CDR3 sequence (DNA): TGTGCCAGCAGCGCCCGGGACAGGGGATCCTACGAGCAGTACTTC. It yields the protein CASSARDRGSYEQYF.

V and J are TRBV30 and TRBJ1-4; no reliable D call. Trimming stripped 0 bases from V and 7 bases from J, with 3 bases between. This CDR3 comprises 11 residues. The V gene's germline CDR1 is GTSNPN and CDR2 SVGIG (reference sequence). Written as DNA, the CDR3 is TGTGCCTGGAGTGTGAGTGAAAAACTGTTTTTT. It codes for CAWSVSEKLFF.

The chain couples TRBV6-5 to TRBJ2-3; D is uncertain. CDR3 size: 14 residues. Germline CDR1 and CDR2: MNHEY and SVGAGI. V was pared by 7 bases and J by 0 bases, with 11 bases between. CDR3 amino acids: CASKKTASTDTQYF. Here the CDR3 DNA reads TGTGCCAGCAAAAAGACTGCTAGCACAGATACGCAGTATTTT.

This sequence joins TRBV4-1 and TRBJ2-7; D not certain. The CDR3 sequence is 15 residues long. Per germline, CDR1 MGHRA and CDR2 YSYEKL. The ends were cut back, 1 base at V and 1 base at J, with 11 bases in the middle. CDR3 nucleotide sequence: TGCGCCAGCAGCCAAGTGAGCTTCCCGTCCTACGAGCAGTACTTC. Protein product: CASSQVSFPSYEQYF.

The V and J genes are TRBV4-1 and TRBJ2-7; D possibly corresponds to TRBD2 (6 bases). The germline V and J ends were trimmed by 1 base and 4 bases, with 8 bases remaining between them. The CDR3 totals 13 residues. Germline V lookup: CDR1 MGHRA, CDR2 YSYEKL. CDR3 sequence reads: CASSQVGRYEQYF. The CDR3 region has the DNA TGCGCCAGCAGCCAAGTGGGGAGGTACGAGCAGTACTTC.

This chain links TRBV29-1 with TRBJ2-1; D is unclear. The germline CDR1 and CDR2 sequences are SQVTM and ANQGSEA. Trimming pared 7 bases from V and 6 bases from J, leaving 16 bases between. This CDR3 is built from 13 residues. CDR3 in amino acids: CSARRPAPNEQFF. In nucleotides, the CDR3 is TGCAGCGCCCGTCGGCCCGCGCCCAATGAGCAGTTCTTC.

The gene calls are TRBV5-6 and TRBJ2-1; D perhaps matches TRBD2 (5 bases). Per germline, CDR1 SGHDT and CDR2 YYEEEE. This CDR3 is built from 11 residues. V was trimmed by 2 bases and J by 10 bases, leaving 7 bases between them. The CDR3 reads CASSFSSEQFF. The CDR3 DNA sequence: TGTGCCAGCAGCTTCTCTAGCGAGCAGTTCTTC.

J is TRBJ1-2 and V is TRBV5-1, with TRBD1 identical over 12 bases. The V segment lost 4 bases and the J segment 7 bases; nucleotides outside the gene matches: 5. The germline V gene has CDR1 SGHRS and CDR2 YFSETQ. The CDR3 is made up of 14 amino acids. CDR3 DNA sequence: TGCGCCAGCAGCGCGGGACAGGGGGCGAGTGGCTACACCTTC. Amino acids: CASSAGQGASGYTF. Looking up the rest from reference TRBV5-1 and TRBJ1-2 gives the full variable domain: KAGVTQTPRYLIKTRGQQVTLSCSPISGHRSVSWYQQTPGQGLQFLFEYFSETQRNKGNFPGRFSGRQFSNSRSEMNVSTLELGDSALYLCASSAGQGASGYTFGSGTRLTVV.

The J gene is TRBJ2-1, the V gene TRBV6-5; the D is unclear. Germline CDR1 is MNHEY and CDR2 is SVGAGI. This CDR3 is built from 16 residues. Trimming left V 2 bases short and J 0 bases short, with 11 bases between. This chain's CDR3 is CASSYTMSSSYNEQFF. As DNA, the CDR3 is TGTGCCAGCAGTTACACGATGTCAAGCTCCTACAATGAGCAGTTCTTC.

The gene calls are TRBV5-1 and TRBJ2-3, with 8 bases that match TRBD2. Germline V lookup: CDR1 SGHRS, CDR2 YFSETQ. V lost 3 bases to trimming and J lost 6 bases; unmatched junction nucleotides: 12. The CDR3 is 16 amino acids. The CDR3: CASSSSLGGGTDTQYF. DNA of the CDR3: TGCGCCAGCAGCTCCTCCTTGGGCGGGGGGACTGATACGCAGTATTTT.

This chain connects TRBV12-3 or TRBV12-4 to TRBJ2-1; D ambiguous. The ends were cut back, 6 bases at V and 10 bases at J, with 16 bases in the middle. CDR3 length: 13 amino acids. The CDR3 loop reads CASSLLLDSEQFF. CDR3 bases: TGTGCCAGCAGCCTTCTTCTAGACTCCGAGCAGTTCTTC.

The gene calls are TRBV5-4 and TRBJ1-4, with D perhaps TRBD1 (6 bases). The CDR3 loop spans 14 amino acids. Per germline, CDR1 SGHNT and CDR2 YYREEE (reference sequence). V was pared by 0 bases and J by 8 bases, with 11 bases between. CDR3 in amino acids: CASSLGGGREKLFF. The CDR3 nucleotides are TGTGCCAGCAGCTTGGGCGGGGGCCGCGAAAAACTGTTTTTT.

The rearrangement uses TRBV27 and TRBJ2-7; 9 bases fit TRBD1. Germline lookup yields CDR1 MNHEY and CDR2 SMNVEV (reference sequence). Trimming removed 1 base from V and 3 bases from J; junction bases left unmatched: 4. The CDR3 spans 15 residues. CDR3 in amino acids: CASSLYPGQGYEQYF. In nucleotides, the CDR3 is TGTGCCAGCAGTTTATACCCGGGACAGGGCTACGAGCAGTACTTC.

The CDR3 DNA follows: TGTGCCAGCAGTGAAGGGGGGAGGGGTTCCTGGCCCCAGCATTTT. Protein: CASSEGGRGSWPQHF. This chain connects TRBV6-1 to TRBJ1-5; D is perhaps TRBD1 (5 bases). From germline, CDR1 is MNHNS and CDR2 SASEGT. Trimming took 1 base from V and 9 from J, leaving 16 bases between them. The CDR3 is 15 residues long.

The V call is TRBV18, the J call TRBJ2-1; the match to TRBD1 covers 9 bases. CDR3 size: 15 residues. Germline V CDR1 and CDR2: KGHSH, LQKENI. The junction had 4 bases not matched to a gene; V was cut back by 5 bases and J by 2 bases. For the CDR3, the DNA is TGTGCCAGCTCAGAGGGACAGGGAGCCTACAATGAGCAGTTCTTC. It yields the protein CASSEGQGAYNEQFF.

The chain combines TRBV6-2 or TRBV6-3 with TRBJ2-3; tentatively, D is TRBD1 or TRBD2 (5 bases each). Germline V gives CDR1 MNHEY, CDR2 SVGEGT. V shed 3 bases and J shed 6 bases, with 13 bases lying between them. The CDR3 length is 14 residues. CDR3 nucleotide sequence: TGTGCCAGCAGTTATGGCCAGGGAGCCGATACGCAGTATTTT. Its translation: CASSYGQGADTQYF.

This chain joins TRBV9 and TRBJ2-2; D assignment may be TRBD1 or TRBD2 (5 bases each). The ends were cut back, 4 bases at V and 7 bases at J, with 26 bases in the middle. Germline loops: CDR1 SGDLS, CDR2 YYNGEE. The CDR3 length is 18 residues. The CDR3: CASSLPRDQQVKVGELFF. As DNA, the CDR3 is TGTGCCAGCAGCCTCCCCCGGGACCAACAGGTGAAGGTCGGGGAGCTGTTTTTT. Variable domain in full (rest from reference TRBV9 and TRBJ2-2): DSGVTQTPKHLITATGQRVTLRCSPRSGDLSVYWYQQSLDQGLQFLIQYYNGEERAKGNILERFSAQQFPDLHSELNLSSLELGDSALYFCASSLPRDQQVKVGELFFGEGSRLTVL.

The rearrangement joins TRBV9 to TRBJ2-3; no definite D call. The CDR3 contains 13 residues. Looked up from germline, CDR1 is SGDLS and CDR2 is YYNGEE. V lost 0 bases, J lost 4 bases, and 6 bases lay in between. The CDR3 is CASSVGLSDTQYF. Written as DNA, the CDR3 is TGTGCCAGCAGCGTAGGCCTATCAGATACGCAGTATTTT.